Shown below are 28 T cell receptor beta chains from a single sample sequenced in a study of T cell responses to AZD1222 COVID-19 vaccine. Sequenced by immunoSEQ multiplex PCR; TCRdb stores in-frame clones only, minus some. This sample has 75,000 to 95,000 clones; about 92% occur once, and the top ten carry approximately 5.3%. The specimen comprised peripheral blood, sampled 28 days after the second AZD1222 dose. Receptors originate from an adult who received the AZD1222 COVID-19 vaccine.

V and J are TRBV9 and TRBJ2-5; 11 positions match TRBD1. V shed 0 bases and J 6 bases; nucleotides not matched to a gene: 7. Germline V lookup: CDR1 SGDLS, CDR2 YYNGEE. CDR3 length equals 16 residues. DNA for the CDR3: TGTGCCAGCAGCGTAGGTAGGACAGGGGGCTTAAAGACCCAGTACTTC. Translation: CASSVGRTGGLKTQYF.

The V call is TRBV24-1, the J call TRBJ2-5, with 15 bases aligning to TRBD2. The junction had 11 bases not matched to a gene; V was cut back by 3 bases and J by 4 bases. The CDR3 spans 19 residues. From germline, CDR1 is KGHDR and CDR2 SFDVKD. Here the CDR3 DNA reads TGTGCCACCAGTGATCCCGTCTGGACTAGCGGGGGGGAAGTAGAGACCCAGTACTTC. Amino acids: CATSDPVWTSGGEVETQYF.

This clone occurred once. The CDR3 DNA reads TGTGCCAGCAGCGTAGGGGTCAATACAGATACGCAGTATTTT. Amino acid sequence: CASSVGVNTDTQYF. The chain joins TRBV9 to TRBJ2-3, with unresolved D. The V gene lost 0 bases and the J gene lost 3 bases, with 8 bases spanning the gap. This CDR3 is 14 amino acids long. From germline, CDR1 is SGDLS and CDR2 YYNGEE.

V is TRBV30 and J is TRBJ2-5, with D uncertain. The germline gives CDR1 GTSNPN, CDR2 SVGIG (reference sequence). V lost 4 bases to trimming and J lost 2 bases, with 8 bases between them. This CDR3 is 12 amino acids long. CDR3 loop: CAWTGVQETQYF. In DNA form, the CDR3 reads TGTGCCTGGACAGGCGTTCAAGAGACCCAGTACTTC.

V gene TRBV4-1 combines with J gene TRBJ2-5, with 15 nucleotides matching TRBD2. The CDR3 covers 17 residues. Germline lookup yields CDR1 MGHRA and CDR2 YSYEKL. The trim removed 4 bases at V and 3 bases at J, leaving 6 bases unmatched. CDR3 loop: CASSPGLAGGYEETQYF. The CDR3 region has the DNA TGCGCCAGCAGCCCGGGACTAGCGGGGGGATATGAAGAGACCCAGTACTTC.

The chain has TRBV27 and TRBJ1-6; 8 bases are shared with TRBD1. Germline V CDR1 and CDR2: MNHEY, SMNVEV (reference sequence). With 2 bases clipped from V and 16 bases from J, the junction kept 13 bases outside the gene matches. CDR3 length equals 15 residues. The CDR3 protein is CASSLPPGGTGSLHF. DNA for the CDR3: TGTGCCAGCAGTTTACCCCCTGGGGGGACAGGCTCTCTCCACTTT.

The chain has TRBV7-6 and TRBJ2-2; 8 bases agree with TRBD2. This CDR3 contains 15 residues. Germline V gene data show CDR1 as SGHVS and CDR2 as FNYEAQ. With V trimmed by 4 bases and J by 5 bases, 6 bases remained unmatched. The CDR3 protein is CASSSGGAETGELFF. For the CDR3, the DNA is TGTGCCAGCAGCTCCGGGGGGGCTGAGACCGGGGAGCTGTTTTTT. Using reference TRBV7-6 and TRBJ2-2 for the parts outside the CDR3, the full variable domain is GAGVSQSPRYKVTKRGQDVALRCDPISGHVSLYWYRQALGQGPEFLTYFNYEAQQDKSGLPNDRFSAERPEGSISTLTIQRTEQRDSAMYRCASSSGGAETGELFFGEGSRLTVL.

This chain uses TRBV5-4 with TRBJ1-1; 7 bases line up with TRBD1. V shed 4 bases, J shed 0 bases, and the junction held 6 bases outside the gene matches. Germline assignment: CDR1 SGHNT and CDR2 YYREEE (reference sequence). The CDR3 has 15 amino acids. The CDR3 spells CASSTRTGLNTEAFF. In nucleotides, the CDR3 is TGTGCCAGCAGCACAAGGACAGGCTTGAACACTGAAGCTTTCTTT.

V gene TRBV6-5 combines with J gene TRBJ1-1, with D perhaps TRBD1 (5 bases). The CDR3 loop spans 13 amino acids. Between the trimmed V and J ends, which lost 6 bases and 1 base, there was a span of 9 bases. From germline, CDR1 is MNHEY and CDR2 SVGAGI. The CDR3 nucleotides are TGTGCCAGCAGCCCAGGGTGGAACACTGAAGCTTTCTTT. It codes for CASSPGWNTEAFF.

This clone was seen just once. This chain uses TRBV4-3 with TRBJ1-2; 9 nucleotides agree with TRBD1. CDR1 and CDR2 from the germline V gene are LGHNA and YSLEER. The CDR3 is 17 residues long. V lost 0 bases, J lost 4 bases, and 9 bases stayed unmatched. Here the CDR3 DNA reads TGCGCCAGCAGCCAAGATTTGTACAGGGGGCGTCCCTATGGCTACACCTTC. Translating gives CASSQDLYRGRPYGYTF.

The chain employs TRBV19 and TRBJ1-1; the D gene is possibly TRBD1 (5 bases). This CDR3 comprises 17 residues. Trimming cost V 4 bases and J 0 bases, with 18 bases left between them. The germline CDR1 and CDR2 sequences are LNHDA and SQIVND (reference sequence). CDR3 region: CASSTSLDLGVNTEAFF. CDR3 DNA sequence: TGTGCCAGTAGTACATCCCTCGATTTAGGGGTGAACACTGAAGCTTTCTTT. Full variable domain (missing parts from reference TRBV19 and TRBJ1-1): DGGITQSPKYLFRKEGQNVTLSCEQNLNHDAMYWYRQDPGQGLRLIYYSQIVNDFQKGDIAEGYSVSREKKESFPLTVTSAQKNPTAFYLCASSTSLDLGVNTEAFFGQGTRLTVV.

This chain joins TRBV5-1 and TRBJ2-1, with 8 bases matching TRBD2. With V trimmed by 3 bases and J by 5 bases, 4 bases remained unmatched. The germline gives CDR1 SGHRS, CDR2 YFSETQ. The CDR3 loop spans 14 amino acids. DNA of the CDR3: TGCGCCAGCAGCTATAGCGGGGCTAACAATGAGCAGTTCTTC. Residues: CASSYSGANNEQFF. Variable domain in full (rest from reference TRBV5-1 and TRBJ2-1): KAGVTQTPRYLIKTRGQQVTLSCSPISGHRSVSWYQQTPGQGLQFLFEYFSETQRNKGNFPGRFSGRQFSNSRSEMNVSTLELGDSALYLCASSYSGANNEQFFGPGTRLTVL.

The chain links TRBV7-8 to TRBJ2-4; D possibly matches TRBD1 or TRBD2 (5 bases each). The ends were cut back, 1 base at V and 8 bases at J, with 15 bases in the middle. Germline assignment: CDR1 SGHVS and CDR2 FQNEAQ. This CDR3 is built from 15 residues. CDR3 sequence: CASSLGTGQEDIQYF. In DNA, the CDR3 is TGTGCCAGCAGCTTAGGGACGGGGCAGGAGGACATTCAGTACTTC.

This clone was counted once. V usage is TRBV13 and J usage is TRBJ2-3; TRBD2 matches at 8 bases. The CDR3 consists of 15 residues. V gave up 5 bases and J gave up 2 bases; unmatched junction bases: 6. Germline V lookup: CDR1 PRHDT, CDR2 FYEKMQ (reference sequence). The CDR3 coding sequence is TGTGCCAGCAGCCCGGGGGGGCACGACACAGATACGCAGTATTTT. Amino acids: CASSPGGHDTDTQYF.

Here the CDR3 DNA reads TGCGCCAGCAGCCAAGACCACACAGGGTACGGTTCACCCCTCCACTTT. Translating gives CASSQDHTGYGSPLHF. The gene calls are TRBV4-3 and TRBJ1-6; D perhaps matches TRBD1 (6 bases). The CDR3 contains 16 residues. V lost 0 bases and J 9 bases, leaving 15 bases between the germline ends. The germline V gene encodes CDR1 LGHNA and CDR2 YSLEER.

The chain recombines TRBV3-1 (or the pseudogene TRBV3-2) with TRBJ1-1, with D unresolved. V shed 4 bases and J shed 4 bases, with 10 bases lying between them. Germline V gives CDR1 LGHDT, CDR2 YNNKEL (reference sequence). CDR3 size: 13 residues. The CDR3 spells CASSPRGSTEAFF. The CDR3 DNA reads as TGTGCCAGCAGCCCGCGAGGTAGCACTGAAGCTTTCTTT.

Only one count was recorded for this clone. The chain has TRBV5-6 and TRBJ1-5; 8 positions match TRBD1. V gave up 3 bases and J gave up 7 bases; unmatched junction bases: 12. The CDR3 extends over 16 amino acids. Germline assignment: CDR1 SGHDT and CDR2 YYEEEE. The CDR3 sequence is CASSSIDRGFLQPQHF. Here the CDR3 DNA reads TGTGCCAGCAGCTCCATAGACAGGGGTTTCTTGCAGCCCCAGCATTTT.

The rearrangement joins TRBV28 to TRBJ2-6; the match to TRBD2 covers 11 bases. V dropped 5 bases and J dropped 0; count of bases not matched to a gene: 6. Germline V gives CDR1 MDHEN, CDR2 SYDVKM. CDR3 length: 18 amino acids. CDR3 amino acids: CASSRRLAGNSGANVLTF. The CDR3 DNA follows: TGTGCCAGCAGTCGCCGACTAGCGGGGAACTCTGGGGCCAACGTCCTGACTTTC.

The chain is built from TRBV6-5 and TRBJ2-7; 8 bases are shared with TRBD1. V lost 5 bases and J lost 2; bases outside the gene matches: 5. This CDR3 contains 14 residues. Germline CDR1 reads MNHEY; CDR2 reads SVGAGI. CDR3 in DNA: TGTGCCAGCAGTCACAGGGGGTTCGCCTACGAGCAGTACTTC. This encodes CASSHRGFAYEQYF.

The J gene is TRBJ2-7, the V gene TRBV27; possible D gene TRBD2, 6 bases. Germline assignment: CDR1 MNHEY and CDR2 SMNVEV (reference sequence). The CDR3 has 16 residues. V was pared by 0 bases and J by 2 bases, with 14 bases between. The CDR3 sequence is CASSLSSGERAYEQYF. The CDR3 DNA sequence: TGTGCCAGCAGTTTATCGTCGGGGGAGAGAGCCTACGAGCAGTACTTC.

This CDR3 reads CASSPPTGTGELFF. The CDR3 DNA is TGTGCCAGCAGTCCACCGACAGGGACCGGGGAGCTGTTTTTT. The chain employs TRBV6-6 and TRBJ2-2; 7 nucleotides agree with TRBD1. The CDR3 is made up of 14 amino acids. Trimming at V came to 5 bases and at J to 5 bases, leaving 5 bases not matched to a gene. Looked up from germline, CDR1 is MNHNY and CDR2 is SVGAGI (reference sequence).

V gene TRBV7-9 combines with J gene TRBJ2-7; D is unclear. V was cut by 1 base and J by 2 bases, with 9 bases left in between. The CDR3 covers 14 residues. CDR1 and CDR2 from the germline V gene are SEHNR and FQNEAQ (reference sequence). This chain's CDR3 is CASSLEQKAYEQYV. The CDR3 DNA is TGTGCCAGCAGCTTAGAACAGAAAGCCTACGAGCAGTACGTC.

V gene TRBV15 combines with J gene TRBJ1-6; D call uncertain. The length of the CDR3 is 13 residues. Trimming shortened V by 0 bases and J by 9 bases, and 6 bases separated the two germline ends. CDR1 and CDR2 from the germline V gene are LNHNV and YYDKDF (reference sequence). CDR3 in amino acids: CATSRDLLSPLHF. For the CDR3, the DNA is TGTGCCACCAGCAGAGACCTTCTTTCACCCCTCCACTTT.

V is TRBV10-2 and J is TRBJ1-5; D gene unclear. This CDR3 region has 16 residues. V lost 6 bases and J 2 bases, leaving 17 bases between the germline ends. Germline V CDR1 and CDR2: WSHSY, SAAADI. CDR3: CASSDSGLIGNQPQHF. CDR3 coding DNA: TGCGCCAGCAGCGACTCTGGGTTAATCGGCAATCAGCCCCAGCATTTT.

J is TRBJ2-3 and V is TRBV30; TRBD1 might be the D (6 bases). There are 14 residues in the CDR3. V shed 7 bases and J shed 1 base, with 15 bases lying between them. The germline V gene has CDR1 GTSNPN and CDR2 SVGIG (reference sequence). CDR3 amino acids: CASGQPTGTDTQYF. DNA of the CDR3: TGTGCCTCAGGACAGCCAACGGGCACAGATACGCAGTATTTT. The full variable domain, rest sourced from reference TRBV30 and TRBJ2-3, is SQTIHQWPATLVQPVGSPLSLECTVEGTSNPNLYWYRQAAGRGLQLLFYSVGIGQISSEVPQNLSASRPQDRQFILSSKKLLLSDSGFYLCASGQPTGTDTQYFGPGTRLTVL.

The V and J genes are TRBV6-5 and TRBJ2-5, with 9 bases that match TRBD2. Germline loops: CDR1 MNHEY, CDR2 SVGAGI. Trimming removed 2 bases from V and 5 bases from J; junction bases left unmatched: 6. The CDR3 contains 15 residues. The CDR3 is CASSYGAGGHETQYF. Written as DNA, the CDR3 is TGTGCCAGCAGTTACGGAGCGGGGGGCCACGAGACCCAGTACTTC.

J is TRBJ2-3 and V is TRBV27, with 7 bases lining up with TRBD2. The CDR3 runs to 17 residues. Losses at the gene ends were 0 bases for V and 4 bases for J; bases not matched to a gene: 10. Germline values: CDR1 MNHEY, CDR2 SMNVEV (reference sequence). CDR3 region: CASSLSRNGGRADTQYF. CDR3 coding DNA: TGTGCCAGCAGTTTATCGAGGAACGGGGGGAGGGCAGATACGCAGTATTTT.

The rearrangement uses TRBV7-3 and TRBJ1-5; D uncertain. There are 13 residues in the CDR3. Trimming removed 2 bases from V and 0 bases from J, with 2 bases in between. Looked up from germline, CDR1 is SGHTA and CDR2 is FQGTGA. The CDR3 here is CASSLDSNQPQHF. CDR3 sequence (DNA): TGTGCCAGCAGCTTAGATAGCAATCAGCCCCAGCATTTT.